This T cell receptor (beta chain) appears in the sequencing data of a study of radiotherapy plus CTLA-4 blockade in lung cancer. On this clone itself: This specimen includes other DNA sequences encoding the same CDR3.

Treatment of patients with chemo-refractory metastatic non-small-cell lung cancer consisted of focal radiation plus CTLA-4 blockade with ipilimumab. Profiling relied on immunoSEQ multiplex PCR, and the TCRdb table lists in-frame clones only, not all of them. This table has 62,000 or so clones, roughly 78% appearing once. Germline V lookup: CDR1 MNHEY, CDR2 SVGAGI. The V segment lost 2 bases and the J segment 8 bases; nucleotides outside the gene matches: 10. CDR3 length: 16 residues. The V and J genes are TRBV6-5 and TRBJ1-4; 8 bases agree with TRBD1. The receptor was derived from a human donor with non-small cell lung cancer who had a complete response to radiotherapy plus ipilimumab. The sample was peripheral blood, taken from a patient treated with radiotherapy plus ipilimumab. For the CDR3, the DNA is TGTGCCAGCAGTTACCGACCCGTTCGGACAGGGGAAAAACTGTTTTTT. It yields the protein CASSYRPVRTGEKLFF.